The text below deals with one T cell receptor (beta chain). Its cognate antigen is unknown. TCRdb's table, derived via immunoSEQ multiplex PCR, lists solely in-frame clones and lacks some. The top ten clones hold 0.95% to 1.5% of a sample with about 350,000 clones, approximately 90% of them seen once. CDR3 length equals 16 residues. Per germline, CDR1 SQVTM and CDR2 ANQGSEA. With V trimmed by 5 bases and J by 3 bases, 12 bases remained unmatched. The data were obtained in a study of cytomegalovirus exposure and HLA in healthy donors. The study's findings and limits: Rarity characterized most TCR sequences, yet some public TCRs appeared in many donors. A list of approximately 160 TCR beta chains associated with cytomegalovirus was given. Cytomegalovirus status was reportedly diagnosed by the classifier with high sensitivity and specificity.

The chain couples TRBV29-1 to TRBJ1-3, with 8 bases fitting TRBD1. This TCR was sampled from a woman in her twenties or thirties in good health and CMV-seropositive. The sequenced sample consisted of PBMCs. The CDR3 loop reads CSVQVVSGGFGNTIYF. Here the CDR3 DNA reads TGCAGCGTTCAGGTTGTTTCAGGGGGCTTTGGAAACACCATATATTTT.